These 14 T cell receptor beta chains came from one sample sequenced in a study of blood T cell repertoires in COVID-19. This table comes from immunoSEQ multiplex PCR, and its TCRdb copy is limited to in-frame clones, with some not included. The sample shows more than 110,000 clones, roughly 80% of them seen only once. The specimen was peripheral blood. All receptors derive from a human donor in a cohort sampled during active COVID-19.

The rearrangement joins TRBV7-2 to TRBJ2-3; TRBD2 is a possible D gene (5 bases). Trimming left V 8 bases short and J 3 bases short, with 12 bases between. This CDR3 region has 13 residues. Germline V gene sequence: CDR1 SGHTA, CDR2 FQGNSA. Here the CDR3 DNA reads TGTGCCAGCGGCCGGACTCCGACAGATACGCAGTATTTT. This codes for CASGRTPTDTQYF.

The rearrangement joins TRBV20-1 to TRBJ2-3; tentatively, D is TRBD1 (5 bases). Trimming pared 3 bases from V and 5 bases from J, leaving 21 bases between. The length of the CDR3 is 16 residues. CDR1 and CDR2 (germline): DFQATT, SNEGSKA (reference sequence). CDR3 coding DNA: TGCAGTGCTAGTTTATCTGGGGCCAACGTTAAAGATACGCAGTATTTT. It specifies CSASLSGANVKDTQYF.

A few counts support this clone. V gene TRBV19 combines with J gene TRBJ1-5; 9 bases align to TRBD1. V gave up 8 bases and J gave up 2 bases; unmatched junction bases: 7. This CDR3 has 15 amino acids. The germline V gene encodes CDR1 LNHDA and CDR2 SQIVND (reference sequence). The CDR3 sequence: CASLTGGAGNQPQHF. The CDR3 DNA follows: TGTGCCAGTCTCACAGGGGGCGCGGGCAATCAGCCCCAGCATTTT.

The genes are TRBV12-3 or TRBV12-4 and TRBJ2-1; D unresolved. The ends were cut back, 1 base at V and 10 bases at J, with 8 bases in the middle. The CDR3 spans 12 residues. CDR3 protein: CASSLGLEEQFF. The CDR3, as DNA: TGTGCCAGCAGTTTAGGTCTGGAGGAGCAGTTCTTC.

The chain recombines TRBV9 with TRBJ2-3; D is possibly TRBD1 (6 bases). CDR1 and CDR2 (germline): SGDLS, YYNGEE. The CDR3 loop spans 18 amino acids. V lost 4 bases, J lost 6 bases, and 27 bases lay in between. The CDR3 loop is CASSLGRFWAGVGDTQYF. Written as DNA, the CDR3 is TGTGCCAGCAGCCTAGGGAGATTTTGGGCAGGGGTTGGTGATACGCAGTATTTT.

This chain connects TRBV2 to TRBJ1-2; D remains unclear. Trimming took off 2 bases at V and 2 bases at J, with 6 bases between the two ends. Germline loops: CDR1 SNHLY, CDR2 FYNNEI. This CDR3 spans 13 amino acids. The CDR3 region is CASSENSNYGYTF. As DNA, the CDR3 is TGTGCCAGCAGTGAAAACAGCAACTATGGCTACACCTTC.

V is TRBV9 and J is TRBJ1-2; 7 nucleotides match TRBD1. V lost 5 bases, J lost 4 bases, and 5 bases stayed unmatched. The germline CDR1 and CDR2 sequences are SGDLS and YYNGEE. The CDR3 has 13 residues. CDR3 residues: CASSEGQSYGYTF. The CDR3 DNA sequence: TGTGCCAGCAGTGAGGGACAGTCCTATGGCTACACCTTC.

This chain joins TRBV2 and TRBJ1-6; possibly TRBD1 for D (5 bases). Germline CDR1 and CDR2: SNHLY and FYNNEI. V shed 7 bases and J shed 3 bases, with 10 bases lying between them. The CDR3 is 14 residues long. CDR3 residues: CASKQGDYNSPLHF. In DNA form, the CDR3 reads TGTGCCAGCAAGCAGGGTGACTATAATTCACCCCTCCACTTT.

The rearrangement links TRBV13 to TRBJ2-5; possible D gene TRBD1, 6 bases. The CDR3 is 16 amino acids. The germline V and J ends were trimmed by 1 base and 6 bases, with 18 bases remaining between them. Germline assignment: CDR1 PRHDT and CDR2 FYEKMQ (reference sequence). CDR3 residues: CASSLVKTGTTKTQYF. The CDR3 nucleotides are TGTGCCAGCAGCTTAGTAAAGACCGGGACAACTAAGACCCAGTACTTC. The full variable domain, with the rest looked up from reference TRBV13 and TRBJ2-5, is AAGVIQSPRHLIKEKRETATLKCYPIPRHDTVYWYQQGPGQDPQFLISFYEKMQSDKGSIPDRFSAQQFSDYHSELNMSSLELGDSALYFCASSLVKTGTTKTQYFGPGTRLLVL.

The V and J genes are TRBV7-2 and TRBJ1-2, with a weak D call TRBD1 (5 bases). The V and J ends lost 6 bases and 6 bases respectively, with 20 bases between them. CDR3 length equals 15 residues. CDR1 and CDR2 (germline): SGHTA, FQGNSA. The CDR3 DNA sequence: TGTGCCAGCAGTAGGTCAGCGGGGCCTACTCATGGCTACACCTTC. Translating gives CASSRSAGPTHGYTF.

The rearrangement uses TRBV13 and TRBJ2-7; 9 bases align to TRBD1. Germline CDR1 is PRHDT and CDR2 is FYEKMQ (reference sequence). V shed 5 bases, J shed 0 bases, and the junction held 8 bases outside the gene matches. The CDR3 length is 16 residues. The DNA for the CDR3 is TGTGCCAGCAGCCAAGACAGGGGACAGGGCTCCTACGAGCAGTACTTC. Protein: CASSQDRGQGSYEQYF.

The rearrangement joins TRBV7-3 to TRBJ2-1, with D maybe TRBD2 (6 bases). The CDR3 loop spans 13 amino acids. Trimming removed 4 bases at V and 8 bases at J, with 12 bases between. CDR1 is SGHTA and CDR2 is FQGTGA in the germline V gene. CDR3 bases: TGTGCCAGCAGCTCGCGGGGTTCCGATGAGCAGTTCTTC. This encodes CASSSRGSDEQFF.

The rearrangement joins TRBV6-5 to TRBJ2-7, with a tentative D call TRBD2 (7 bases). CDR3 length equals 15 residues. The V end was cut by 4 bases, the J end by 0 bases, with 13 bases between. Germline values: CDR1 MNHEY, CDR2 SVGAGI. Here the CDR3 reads CASSSRGALSYEQYF. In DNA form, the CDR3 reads TGTGCCAGCAGTTCTCGGGGGGCCCTCTCCTACGAGCAGTACTTC.

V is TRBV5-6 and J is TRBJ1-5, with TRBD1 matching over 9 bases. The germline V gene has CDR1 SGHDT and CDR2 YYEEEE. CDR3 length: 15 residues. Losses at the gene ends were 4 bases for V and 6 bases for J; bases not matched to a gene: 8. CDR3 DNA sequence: TGTGCCAGCAGCATGGGGACAGGGAGGGTTCAGCCCCAGCATTTT. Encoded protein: CASSMGTGRVQPQHF.